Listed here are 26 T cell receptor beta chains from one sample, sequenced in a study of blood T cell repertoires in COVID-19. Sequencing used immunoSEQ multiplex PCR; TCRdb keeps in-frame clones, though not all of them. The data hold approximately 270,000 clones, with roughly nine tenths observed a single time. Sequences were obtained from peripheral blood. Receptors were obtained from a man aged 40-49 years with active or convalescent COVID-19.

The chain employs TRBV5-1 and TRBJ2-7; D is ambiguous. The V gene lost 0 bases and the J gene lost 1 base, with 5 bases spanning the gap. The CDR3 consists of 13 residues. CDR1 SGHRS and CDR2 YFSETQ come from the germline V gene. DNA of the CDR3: TGCGCCAGCAGCTTGGCTCTGTCCTACGAGCAGTACTTC. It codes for CASSLALSYEQYF.

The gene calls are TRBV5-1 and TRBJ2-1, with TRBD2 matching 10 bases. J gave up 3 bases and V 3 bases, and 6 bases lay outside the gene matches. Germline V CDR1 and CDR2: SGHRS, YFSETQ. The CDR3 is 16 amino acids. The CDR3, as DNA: TGCGCCAGCAGCTCCTCAGCGGGGGGGAGCTACAATGAGCAGTTCTTC. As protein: CASSSSAGGSYNEQFF.

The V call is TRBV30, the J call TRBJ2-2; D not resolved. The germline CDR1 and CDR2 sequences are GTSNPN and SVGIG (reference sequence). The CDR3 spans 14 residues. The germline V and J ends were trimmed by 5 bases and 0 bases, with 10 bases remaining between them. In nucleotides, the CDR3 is TGTGCCTGGCTTTCGGTGTCGAACACCGGGGAGCTGTTTTTT. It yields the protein CAWLSVSNTGELFF.

The chain's CDR3 is CASSSTGGWGYTF. As DNA, the CDR3 is TGTGCCAGCAGTTCTACAGGGGGTTGGGGCTACACCTTC. The V gene is TRBV27, the J gene TRBJ1-2, with 8 bases matching TRBD1. The CDR3 loop spans 13 amino acids. Germline CDR1 MNHEY, CDR2 SMNVEV (reference sequence). V was clipped by 4 bases and J by 8 bases; unmatched bases: 6.

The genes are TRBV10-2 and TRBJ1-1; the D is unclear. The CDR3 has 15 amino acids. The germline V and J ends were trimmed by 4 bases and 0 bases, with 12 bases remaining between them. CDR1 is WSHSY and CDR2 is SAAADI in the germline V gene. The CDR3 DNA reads TGCGCCAGCAGTGGTTCGTCAGGTATGAACACTGAAGCTTTCTTT. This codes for CASSGSSGMNTEAFF.

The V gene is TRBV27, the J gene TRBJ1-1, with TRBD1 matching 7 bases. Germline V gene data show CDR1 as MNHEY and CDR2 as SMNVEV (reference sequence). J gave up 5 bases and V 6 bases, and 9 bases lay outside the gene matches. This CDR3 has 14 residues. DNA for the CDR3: TGTGCCAGCAGGGCGACAGGGCAGGGGACTGAAGCTTTCTTT. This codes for CASRATGQGTEAFF.

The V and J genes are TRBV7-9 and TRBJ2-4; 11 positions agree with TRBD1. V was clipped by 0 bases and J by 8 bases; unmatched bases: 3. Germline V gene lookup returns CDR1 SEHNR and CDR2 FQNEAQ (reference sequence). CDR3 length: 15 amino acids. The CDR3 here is CASSLAGDRGDIQYF. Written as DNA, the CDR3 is TGTGCCAGCAGCTTAGCAGGGGACAGGGGGGACATTCAGTACTTC.

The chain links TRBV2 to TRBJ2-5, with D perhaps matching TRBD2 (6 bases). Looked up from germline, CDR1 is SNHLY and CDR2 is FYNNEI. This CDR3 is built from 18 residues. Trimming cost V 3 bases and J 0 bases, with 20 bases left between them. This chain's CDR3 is CASSDVLAAKLYQETQYF. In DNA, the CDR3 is TGTGCCAGCAGTGATGTATTAGCGGCTAAATTGTACCAAGAGACCCAGTACTTC.

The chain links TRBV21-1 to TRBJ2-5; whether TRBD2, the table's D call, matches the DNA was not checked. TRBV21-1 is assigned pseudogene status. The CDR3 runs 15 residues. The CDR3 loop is CASSKCLFGQETQYF. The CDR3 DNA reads TGTGCCAGCAGCAAATGTCTATTCGGGCAAGAGACCCAGTACTTC.

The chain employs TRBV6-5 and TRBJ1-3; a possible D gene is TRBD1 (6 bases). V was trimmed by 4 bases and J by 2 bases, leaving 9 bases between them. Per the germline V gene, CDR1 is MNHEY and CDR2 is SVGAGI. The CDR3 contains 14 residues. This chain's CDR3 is CASSSPGAGNTIYF. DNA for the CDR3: TGTGCCAGCAGTTCCCCAGGGGCTGGAAACACCATATATTTT.

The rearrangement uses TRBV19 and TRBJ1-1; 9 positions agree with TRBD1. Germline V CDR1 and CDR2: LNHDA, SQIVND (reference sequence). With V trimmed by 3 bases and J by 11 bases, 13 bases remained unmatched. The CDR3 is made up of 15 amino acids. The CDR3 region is CASSIQIGTGRIAFF. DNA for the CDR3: TGTGCCAGTAGTATCCAGATTGGGACAGGGAGGATCGCTTTCTTT.

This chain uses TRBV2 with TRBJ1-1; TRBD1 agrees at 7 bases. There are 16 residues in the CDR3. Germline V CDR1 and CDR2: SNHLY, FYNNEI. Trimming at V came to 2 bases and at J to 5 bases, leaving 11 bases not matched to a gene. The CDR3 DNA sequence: TGTGCCAGCAGTGAACTGAGACAGGGAGTTAGGACTGAAGCTTTCTTT. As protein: CASSELRQGVRTEAFF.

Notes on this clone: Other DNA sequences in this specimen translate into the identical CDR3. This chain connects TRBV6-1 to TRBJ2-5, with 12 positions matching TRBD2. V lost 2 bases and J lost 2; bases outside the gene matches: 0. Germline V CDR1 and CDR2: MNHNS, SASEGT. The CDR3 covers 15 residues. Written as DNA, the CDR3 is TGTGCCAGCAGTGAACTAGCGGGGGGGCAAGAGACCCAGTACTTC. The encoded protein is CASSELAGGQETQYF.

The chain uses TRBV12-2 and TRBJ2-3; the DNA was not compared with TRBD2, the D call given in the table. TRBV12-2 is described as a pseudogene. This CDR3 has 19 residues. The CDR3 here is CASRLEPVRERRITDTQYF. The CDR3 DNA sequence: TGTGCAAGTCGCTTAGAGCCCGTTCGGGAGCGGAGAATCACAGATACGCAGTATTTT.

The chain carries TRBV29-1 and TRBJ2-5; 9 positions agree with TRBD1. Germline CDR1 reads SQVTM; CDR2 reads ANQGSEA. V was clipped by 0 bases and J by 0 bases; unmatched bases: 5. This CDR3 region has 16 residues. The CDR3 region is CSVEDWGTGYQETQYF. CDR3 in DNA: TGCAGCGTTGAAGATTGGGGGACAGGGTACCAAGAGACCCAGTACTTC.

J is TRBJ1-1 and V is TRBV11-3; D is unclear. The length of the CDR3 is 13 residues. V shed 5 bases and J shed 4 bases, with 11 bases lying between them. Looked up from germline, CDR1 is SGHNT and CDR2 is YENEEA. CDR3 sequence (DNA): TGTGCCAGCAGCCCTAGCCCAATCACTGAAGCTTTCTTT. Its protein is CASSPSPITEAFF.

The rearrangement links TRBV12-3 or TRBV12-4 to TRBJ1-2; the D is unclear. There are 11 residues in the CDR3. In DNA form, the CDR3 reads TGTGCTACTAGGATACTCTATGGCTACACCTTC. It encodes CATRILYGYTF.

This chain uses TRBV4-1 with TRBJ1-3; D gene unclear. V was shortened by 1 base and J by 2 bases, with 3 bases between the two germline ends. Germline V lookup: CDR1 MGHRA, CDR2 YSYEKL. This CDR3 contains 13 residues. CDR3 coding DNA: TGCGCCAGCAGCCAAGGCGCTGGAAACACCATATATTTT. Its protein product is CASSQGAGNTIYF.

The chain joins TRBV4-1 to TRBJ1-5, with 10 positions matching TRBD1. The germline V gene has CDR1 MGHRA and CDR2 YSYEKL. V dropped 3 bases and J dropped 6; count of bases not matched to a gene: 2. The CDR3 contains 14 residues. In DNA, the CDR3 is TGCGCCAGCAGCCAGACAGGGGGCGTTCAGCCCCAGCATTTT. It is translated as CASSQTGGVQPQHF.

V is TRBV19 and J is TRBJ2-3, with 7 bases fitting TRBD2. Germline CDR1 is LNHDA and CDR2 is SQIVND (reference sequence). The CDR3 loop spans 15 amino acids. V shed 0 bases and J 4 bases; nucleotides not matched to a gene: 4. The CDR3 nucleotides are TGTGCCAGTAGTATAGATACCGCGGGGGCAGATACGCAGTATTTT. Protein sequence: CASSIDTAGADTQYF.

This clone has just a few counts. CDR3 nucleotide sequence: TGTGCCGGGGGACAGCCTTACGAGCAGTACTTC. This encodes CAGGQPYEQYF. The genes are TRBV6-5 and TRBJ2-7; the match to TRBD1 covers 7 bases. The CDR3 loop spans 11 amino acids. V shed 11 bases, J shed 4 bases, and the junction held 5 bases outside the gene matches. Germline-derived CDR1 and CDR2 are MNHEY and SVGAGI.

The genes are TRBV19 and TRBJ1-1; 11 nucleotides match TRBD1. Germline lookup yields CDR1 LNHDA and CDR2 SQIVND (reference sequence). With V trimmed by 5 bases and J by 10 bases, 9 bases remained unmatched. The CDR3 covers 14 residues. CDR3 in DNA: TGTGCCAGTAGTGAAGGACAGGGGGCCTTGGGAGCTTTCTTT. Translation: CASSEGQGALGAFF.

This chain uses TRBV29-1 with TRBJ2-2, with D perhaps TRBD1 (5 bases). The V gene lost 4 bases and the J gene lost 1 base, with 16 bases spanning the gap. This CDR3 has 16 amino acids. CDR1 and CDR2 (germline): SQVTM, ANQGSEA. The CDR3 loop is CSVAGREGLNTGELFF. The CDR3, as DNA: TGCAGCGTTGCTGGCAGGGAAGGATTGAACACCGGGGAGCTGTTTTTT.

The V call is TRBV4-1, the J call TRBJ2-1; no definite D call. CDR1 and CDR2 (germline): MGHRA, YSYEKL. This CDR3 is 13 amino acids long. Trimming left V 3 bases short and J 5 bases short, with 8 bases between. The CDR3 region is CASSQVSNNEQFF. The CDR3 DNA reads TGCGCCAGCAGCCAGGTGAGCAACAATGAGCAGTTCTTC.

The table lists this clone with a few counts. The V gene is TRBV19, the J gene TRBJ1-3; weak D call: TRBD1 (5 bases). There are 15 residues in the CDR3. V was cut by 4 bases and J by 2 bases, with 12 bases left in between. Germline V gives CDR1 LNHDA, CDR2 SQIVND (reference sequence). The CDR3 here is CASSTSRQTGNTIYF. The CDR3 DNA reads TGTGCCAGTAGTACGTCCCGACAGACTGGAAACACCATATATTTT.

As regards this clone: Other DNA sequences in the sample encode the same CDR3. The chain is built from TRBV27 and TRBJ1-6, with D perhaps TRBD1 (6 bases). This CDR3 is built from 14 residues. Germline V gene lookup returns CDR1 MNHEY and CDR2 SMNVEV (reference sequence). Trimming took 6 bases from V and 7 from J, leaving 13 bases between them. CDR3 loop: CASSLGQINSPLHF. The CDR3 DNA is TGTGCCAGCAGCCTCGGACAGATCAATTCACCCCTCCACTTT.